Below, 4 T cell receptor beta chains from the same sample are listed, as sequenced in a study of cytomegalovirus exposure and HLA in healthy donors. The PCR employed 60 Vbeta primers together with 13 Jbeta primers. The data were produced by immunoSEQ multiplex PCR, yet TCRdb's version contains in-frame clones alone and is incomplete. This table holds some 200,000 clones, 65% to 80% found once. What was sequenced was PBMCs. The receptors shown here come from a man aged 35 to 55 in good health and CMV-seronegative.

The genes are TRBV15 and TRBJ2-7, with TRBD1 matching 8 bases. The germline V gene encodes CDR1 LNHNV and CDR2 YYDKDF (reference sequence). This CDR3 is 14 amino acids long. The V segment lost 0 bases and the J segment 5 bases; nucleotides outside the gene matches: 3. The CDR3 region is CATSRDLTGDEQYF. The CDR3 DNA sequence: TGTGCCACCAGCAGAGATTTGACAGGGGACGAGCAGTACTTC.

The chain carries TRBV5-4 and TRBJ2-7; maybe TRBD2 (6 bases). Trimming left V 3 bases short and J 6 bases short, with 13 bases between. Germline V gives CDR1 SGHNT, CDR2 YYREEE (reference sequence). This CDR3 contains 13 residues. The CDR3, as DNA: TGTGCCAGCAGCTCGGGACTTAGGGGCGAGCAGTACTTC. Translated: CASSSGLRGEQYF.

J is TRBJ2-1 and V is TRBV29-1, with 10 bases aligning to TRBD2. This CDR3 has 18 residues. V trimming: 3 bases; J trimming: 1 base; junction bases outside the gene matches: 12. Per germline, CDR1 SQVTM and CDR2 ANQGSEA. As DNA, the CDR3 is TGCAGCGTTGAGAGTACCCACCAGACTAGCGGGTCCTACAATGAGCAGTTCTTC. This encodes CSVESTHQTSGSYNEQFF.

In this sample, this clone turned up a few times. The chain carries TRBV29-1 and TRBJ2-1; 12 bases fit TRBD2. The CDR3 covers 17 residues. Germline values: CDR1 SQVTM, CDR2 ANQGSEA. With 4 bases clipped from V and 4 bases from J, the junction kept 11 bases outside the gene matches. CDR3 in DNA: TGCAGCGTTGGGGACAGCGGACTAGCGGGGCTTTACAATGAGCAGTTCTTC. Its translation is CSVGDSGLAGLYNEQFF.